This T cell receptor beta chain was identified in a study of breast tumors, draining lymph nodes, adjacent tissues. Axillary draining lymph nodes of breast cancer patients supplied the node samples. TCRdb reprocessed the multiplex PCR reads via MiXCR and lists one record per CDR3 protein. The sample contains around 230,000 distinct CDR3 sequences, less than 40% of which appear only once. This clonotype was seen many times. This sequence originates from a female donor with breast cancer. Some clones in this sample may be carry-over from other donors' samples. The specimen was axillary lymph node tissue.

As DNA, the CDR3 is TGTGCCAGCAGCTTAGGATCAGCGGGGACCGGGGAGCTGTTTTTT. It encodes CASSLGSAGTGELFF. The chain links TRBV7-3 to TRBJ2-2; 7 nucleotides align to TRBD2. V lost 2 bases, J lost 5 bases, and 5 bases stayed unmatched. The CDR3 runs to 15 residues. The germline V gene encodes CDR1 SGHTA and CDR2 FQGTGA. The full variable domain, completed using reference TRBV7-3 and TRBJ2-2, is GAGVSQTPSNKVTEKGKYVELRCDPISGHTALYWYRQSLGQGPEFLIYFQGTGAADDSGLPNDRFFAVRPEGSVSTLKIQRTERGDSAVYLCASSLGSAGTGELFFGEGSRLTVL.